These T cell receptor beta chains were read from a single sample in a study of CXCR3-negative and CXCR3-positive naive CD8 T cells. After re-calling the 5' RACE reads, TCRdb lists one entry per CDR3 protein, DNA absent. The sample table includes about 81,000 distinct CDR3 sequences. Sequencing was carried out using naive CXCR3- CD8+ T cells from blood. The receptors stem from a human donor in good health. Some clones in this sample may be carry-over from other donors' samples. Each CDR3 is given with its conserved first and last residue. The order of the fields is V gene, J gene, CDR3 protein.

v_call: TRBV7-2
j_call: TRBJ1-3
cdr3_aa: CASSLAGSGNTIYF

v_call: TRBV2
j_call: TRBJ2-7
cdr3_aa: CASSDRGLPYEQYF

v_call: TRBV12-3/TRBV12-4
j_call: TRBJ2-7
cdr3_aa: CASSILDINHEQYF

v_call: TRBV12-5
j_call: TRBJ1-2
cdr3_aa: CASGLAGALNYGYTF

v_call: TRBV7-8
j_call: TRBJ1-1
cdr3_aa: CASRVGGGMGTEAFF

v_call: TRBV11-1
j_call: TRBJ2-7
cdr3_aa: CASSFDTSYEQYF

v_call: TRBV7-3
j_call: TRBJ2-1
cdr3_aa: CASSLDNYNEQFF

v_call: TRBV28
j_call: TRBJ2-5
cdr3_aa: CASTAPGGGVEETQYF

v_call: TRBV9
j_call: TRBJ2-5
cdr3_aa: CASSPGGSSGRGKTQYF

v_call: TRBV4-3
j_call: TRBJ2-4
cdr3_aa: CASSPTGDAKNIQYF

v_call: TRBV4-1
j_call: TRBJ2-2
cdr3_aa: CASSSTLRTSGIGGELFF

v_call: TRBV7-6
j_call: TRBJ2-7
cdr3_aa: CASSLVEAGGNEQYF

v_call: TRBV13
j_call: TRBJ1-1
cdr3_aa: CASSHRRQHTEAFF

v_call: TRBV29-1
j_call: TRBJ1-2
cdr3_aa: CSVEDLVINYGYTF

v_call: TRBV4-1
j_call: TRBJ1-1
cdr3_aa: CASSQTTGTEAFF

v_call: TRBV10-3
j_call: TRBJ2-3
cdr3_aa: CAISEAGTSTDTQYF

v_call: TRBV29-1
j_call: TRBJ2-2
cdr3_aa: CSVMSGRHPSGELFF

v_call: TRBV28
j_call: TRBJ2-7
cdr3_aa: CASSLREGYEQYF

v_call: TRBV4-2
j_call: TRBJ2-7
cdr3_aa: CASSQNQGNYEQYF

v_call: TRBV21-1
j_call: TRBJ2-7
cdr3_aa: CASSLRGGLSEQYF